This TCR beta chain was found in a study of beta chain features in type 1 diabetes. Study summary: Cell yields, gender and age were similar in healthy donors and patients.

The CDR3 totals 15 residues. V dropped 7 bases and J dropped 2; count of bases not matched to a gene: 8. Germline CDR1 SNHLY, CDR2 FYNNEI. CD45RO/CCR7/CD25/CD127/CD95/CD27 separated CD4+ naive, central memory, regulatory and stem cell-like memory cells by sorting. Sequencing targeted expressed TCRB transcripts, as all isolated RNA had been reverse transcribed. It was found that naive, central memory and regulatory T cell samples averaged about 3.4 million reads. TCRdb's table, derived via immunoSEQ multiplex PCR, lists solely in-frame clones and lacks some. This sample has more than 50,000 clones, with about 61% found just once.

The clonotype originates from a woman aged 18-30 years in good health. The sequenced sample consisted of Tregs from blood. The genes are TRBV2 and TRBJ2-5; TRBD1 matches 9 bases. For the CDR3, the DNA is TGTGCCAGCACCACCGGGACAGGGCCTCAAGAGACCCAGTACTTC. It is translated as CASTTGTGPQETQYF. The full variable domain, rest sourced from reference TRBV2 and TRBJ2-5, is EPEVTQTPSHQVTQMGQEVILRCVPISNHLYFYWYRQILGQKVEFLVSFYNNEISEKSEIFDDQFSVERPDGSNFTLKIRSTKLEDSAMYFCASTTGTGPQETQYFGPGTRLLVL.